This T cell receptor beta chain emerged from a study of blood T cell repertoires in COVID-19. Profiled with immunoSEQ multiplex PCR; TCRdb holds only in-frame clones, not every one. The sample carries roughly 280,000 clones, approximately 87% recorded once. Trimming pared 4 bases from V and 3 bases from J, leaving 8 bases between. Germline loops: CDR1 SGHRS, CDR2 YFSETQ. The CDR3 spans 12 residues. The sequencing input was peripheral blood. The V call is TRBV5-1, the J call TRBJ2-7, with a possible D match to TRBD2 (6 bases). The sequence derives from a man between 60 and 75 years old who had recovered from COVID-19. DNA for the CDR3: TGCGCCAGCAGCCCCGGGAGCTACGAGCAGTACTTC. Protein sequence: CASSPGSYEQYF.